One and the same sample provided the 20 T cell receptor beta chains below, sequenced in a study of cytomegalovirus exposure and HLA in healthy donors. PCR involved 60 Vbeta and 13 Jbeta primers. Data came from immunoSEQ multiplex PCR; TCRdb stores just in-frame clones and leaves some out. The profile covers about 130,000 clones, with roughly four fifths appearing a single time and 5% to 7% taken by the ten largest. The sequencing input was PBMCs. These receptors were taken from a woman in her thirties or forties in good health and CMV-seropositive.

CDR3 sequence reads: CAWTGTGWGGDYGYTF. The CDR3, as DNA: TGTGCCTGGACCGGGACAGGGTGGGGGGGTGACTATGGCTACACCTTC. The chain is built from TRBV30 and TRBJ1-2; 9 nucleotides agree with TRBD1. The CDR3 extends over 16 amino acids. In germline, CDR1 is GTSNPN, CDR2 SVGIG (reference sequence). The J segment lost 3 bases and the V segment lost 4 bases, leaving 12 bases of the junction unmatched.

This clone was seen only a few times. The V call is TRBV29-1, the J call TRBJ1-3; 8 bases are shared with TRBD1. The CDR3 totals 12 residues. The V segment lost 4 bases and the J segment 4 bases; nucleotides outside the gene matches: 0. Germline loops: CDR1 SQVTM, CDR2 ANQGSEA. The CDR3 nucleotides are TGCAGCGTTGGGACAGGGGGAAACACCATATATTTT. Its protein product is CSVGTGGNTIYF.

This chain uses TRBV7-9 with TRBJ1-2; the match to TRBD1 covers 7 bases. Trimming took 1 base from V and 4 from J; bases not matched to a gene: 12. The CDR3 covers 17 residues. Germline-derived CDR1 and CDR2 are SEHNR and FQNEAQ (reference sequence). CDR3 bases: TGTGCCAGCAGCTTAGAGGGCCTGGGGACAGCTAGCTATGGCTACACCTTC. This gives the protein CASSLEGLGTASYGYTF.

This chain joins TRBV7-3 and TRBJ2-7; TRBD1 matches 7 bases. Germline V lookup: CDR1 SGHTA, CDR2 FQGTGA. The CDR3 is made up of 13 amino acids. Germline trimming cut 5 bases from V and 3 bases from J; bases unmatched to any gene: 4. This chain's CDR3 is CASSVGDSYEQYF. The CDR3 coding sequence is TGTGCCAGCAGCGTAGGGGACAGCTACGAGCAGTACTTC. The full variable domain, in which reference TRBV7-3 and TRBJ2-7 provide the parts outside the CDR3, is GAGVSQTPSNKVTEKGKYVELRCDPISGHTALYWYRQSLGQGPEFLIYFQGTGAADDSGLPNDRFFAVRPEGSVSTLKIQRTERGDSAVYLCASSVGDSYEQYFGPGTRLTVT.

CDR3 sequence: CASSLLVERNTDTQYF. Here the CDR3 DNA reads TGTGCCAGCAGCCTTTTGGTAGAGCGGAACACAGATACGCAGTATTTT. The rearrangement links TRBV14 to TRBJ2-3; D may be TRBD2 (5 bases). V dropped 4 bases and J dropped 2 bases, with 16 bases sitting between them. This CDR3 region has 16 residues. Germline V gives CDR1 SGHDN, CDR2 FVKESK.

This clone has just a few counts. The CDR3 DNA reads as TGTGCCAGCAGCGCCGTTGGGGCGTCAAACTATGGCTACACCTTC. Protein sequence: CASSAVGASNYGYTF. The chain uses TRBV9 and TRBJ1-2, with a weak D call TRBD1 (5 bases). This CDR3 is 15 amino acids long. V dropped 3 bases and J dropped 2 bases, with 14 bases sitting between them. CDR1 and CDR2 from the germline V gene are SGDLS and YYNGEE.

This rearrangement joins TRBV30 to TRBJ1-5; 8 positions agree with TRBD1. In germline, CDR1 is GTSNPN, CDR2 SVGIG (reference sequence). The CDR3 loop spans 17 amino acids. The V segment lost 2 bases and the J segment 2 bases; nucleotides outside the gene matches: 11. The CDR3 here is CAWSRWTGQEGNQPQHF. For the CDR3, the DNA is TGTGCCTGGAGTCGATGGACAGGGCAGGAGGGCAATCAGCCCCAGCATTTT.

The chain joins TRBV28 to TRBJ2-7, with no clear D. Trimming removed 5 bases from V and 7 bases from J, with 12 bases in between. Germline CDR1 and CDR2: MDHEN and SYDVKM. This CDR3 has 12 residues. CDR3 residues: CASSTPRGEQYF. For the CDR3, the DNA is TGTGCCAGCAGTACTCCTCGAGGAGAGCAGTACTTC.

The genes are TRBV2 and TRBJ1-4, with D tentatively TRBD1 (5 bases). Germline V CDR1 and CDR2: SNHLY, FYNNEI. The CDR3 loop spans 15 amino acids. Trimming removed 8 bases at V and 3 bases at J, with 16 bases between. CDR3 DNA sequence: TGTGCCAGCCTTACAGGCAAGATTTCTAATGAAAAACTGTTTTTT. This translates into CASLTGKISNEKLFF.

The V and J genes are TRBV19 and TRBJ1-1, with D perhaps TRBD1 (5 bases). Deletions cut 7 bases from V and 6 bases from J, with 9 bases between. Germline V CDR1 and CDR2: LNHDA, SQIVND (reference sequence). The CDR3 runs to 11 residues. The CDR3: CASTWGPEAFF. The DNA for the CDR3 is TGTGCCAGTACCTGGGGCCCTGAAGCTTTCTTT. The variable domain in full, with the rest retrieved from reference TRBV19 and TRBJ1-1, is DGGITQSPKYLFRKEGQNVTLSCEQNLNHDAMYWYRQDPGQGLRLIYYSQIVNDFQKGDIAEGYSVSREKKESFPLTVTSAQKNPTAFYLCASTWGPEAFFGQGTRLTVV.

With respect to this clone: At one boundary the junction diverges from the germline segment, which might be a read error. This chain joins TRBV7-7 and TRBJ2-1; D possibly corresponds to TRBD2 (5 bases). The CDR3 sequence is 15 residues long. Germline loops: CDR1 SSHAT, CDR2 FNYEAQ (reference sequence). The CDR3 DNA reads TGTGCTAGCAGTCCAAATCTCCGGGACTACAATGAGCAGTTCTTC. It yields the protein CASSPNLRDYNEQFF.

This clone has a handful of counts. The chain couples TRBV6-6 to TRBJ1-1; a possible D gene is TRBD1 (5 bases). Trimming left V 7 bases short and J 1 base short, with 10 bases between. Germline-derived CDR1 and CDR2 are MNHNY and SVGAGI (reference sequence). The CDR3 extends over 13 amino acids. This chain's CDR3 is CASTGDPNTEAFF. CDR3 sequence (DNA): TGTGCCAGCACGGGGGACCCGAACACTGAAGCTTTCTTT.

The chain recombines TRBV4-2 with TRBJ2-3, with 10 bases lining up with TRBD2. The CDR3 has 17 residues. CDR1 LGHNA and CDR2 YNFKEQ come from the germline V gene. The V and J ends lost 1 base and 5 bases, in that order; junction bases with no gene match: 9. The CDR3 sequence is CASSQVERGGQGDTQYF. The DNA for the CDR3 is TGTGCCAGCAGCCAAGTTGAGCGGGGGGGCCAGGGAGATACGCAGTATTTT.

V and J are TRBV7-9 and TRBJ1-5; 9 bases match TRBD1. V lost 5 bases to trimming and J lost 4 bases; unmatched junction nucleotides: 6. Germline V lookup: CDR1 SEHNR, CDR2 FQNEAQ (reference sequence). The CDR3 consists of 15 residues. In nucleotides, the CDR3 is TGTGCCAGCAGCGCAACCGGGACAGGGAATCAGCCCCAGCATTTT. Translation: CASSATGTGNQPQHF.

This clone was recorded a few times. The V gene is TRBV19, the J gene TRBJ1-2, with 7 bases aligning to TRBD1. Germline assignment: CDR1 LNHDA and CDR2 SQIVND (reference sequence). V shed 2 bases, J shed 0 bases, and the junction held 9 bases outside the gene matches. The CDR3 covers 17 residues. The CDR3 DNA reads TGTGCCAGTAGTATAACACTGCGGGACAGAACTAACTATGGCTACACCTTC. Protein sequence: CASSITLRDRTNYGYTF.

This chain joins TRBV5-1 and TRBJ1-2; TRBD1 agrees at 7 bases. Germline V gene data show CDR1 as SGHRS and CDR2 as YFSETQ. The V segment lost 3 bases and the J segment 6 bases; nucleotides outside the gene matches: 5. The CDR3 is made up of 13 amino acids. Here the CDR3 reads CASSSMQGDGYTF. The CDR3 DNA follows: TGCGCCAGCAGCTCGATGCAGGGGGATGGCTACACCTTC.

In this sample, this clone turned up a few times. The V call is TRBV6-6, the J call TRBJ1-1; 8 bases fit TRBD1. Per the germline V gene, CDR1 is MNHNY and CDR2 is SVGAGI (reference sequence). CDR3 size: 15 residues. The trim removed 6 bases at V and 4 bases at J, leaving 10 bases unmatched. The CDR3 region has the DNA TGTGCCAGCAGAACCAGGACAGGGTTTGTCACTGAAGCTTTCTTT. This sequence encodes CASRTRTGFVTEAFF.

The rearrangement joins TRBV27 to TRBJ1-4; no reliable D call. Germline CDR1 MNHEY, CDR2 SMNVEV (reference sequence). V was trimmed by 5 bases and J by 0 bases, leaving 13 bases between them. The CDR3 covers 16 residues. CDR3 residues: CASSPRTGTTNEKLFF. CDR3 bases: TGTGCCAGCAGTCCGCGGACGGGAACAACTAATGAAAAACTGTTTTTT.

This chain connects TRBV5-1 to TRBJ1-1; D is possibly TRBD1 (5 bases). V was pared by 2 bases and J by 3 bases, with 8 bases between. The CDR3 spans 13 residues. Germline lookup yields CDR1 SGHRS and CDR2 YFSETQ. CDR3 region: CASSFQGDTEAFF. For the CDR3, the DNA is TGCGCCAGCAGCTTTCAGGGTGACACTGAAGCTTTCTTT.

V is TRBV28 and J is TRBJ2-2; D perhaps matches TRBD1 (7 bases). Per the germline V gene, CDR1 is MDHEN and CDR2 is SYDVKM. V shed 5 bases and J shed 7 bases, with 20 bases lying between them. The CDR3 length is 16 residues. The DNA for the CDR3 is TGTGCCAGCAGTCGGCCAGGGGGGCAGTCCGGCGGGGAGCTGTTTTTT. Translating gives CASSRPGGQSGGELFF. Full variable domain (rest looked up from reference TRBV28 and TRBJ2-2): DVKVTQSSRYLVKRTGEKVFLECVQDMDHENMFWYRQDPGLGLRLIYFSYDVKMKEKGDIPEGYSVSREKKERFSLILESASTNQTSMYLCASSRPGGQSGGELFFGEGSRLTVL.